The clone carrying this TCR beta chain was picked up many times. Input for naive CD8 libraries was about 18,000 to 1,100,000 sorted cells; the RNA fraction used was 10%, 30% or 50%. Using a CD8+CD4-CCR7+CD45RA+ phenotype, naive CD8 T cells were sorted. This sample stems from a study of molecular identifiers for immune sequencing clone quantification. Previously published methods and listed TCR primers were used for the bulk TCR libraries. Each CDR3 protein gets one entry after TCRdb re-called the PCR reads with MiXCR. Of 97,000 or so distinct CDR3 sequences in the sample, 35% were seen once. The CDR3 runs to 16 residues. The V gene's germline CDR1 is SGHVS and CDR2 FQNEAQ. Trimming took 5 bases from V and 4 from J, leaving 17 bases between them.

The genes are TRBV7-8 and TRBJ2-2; TRBD2 is a possible D gene (5 bases). The TCR originated in a human donor in good health. Some libraries in this study had Jurkat cell RNA spiked in. Material: naive CD8+ T cells from blood, with Jurkat cell RNA spiked in. The sample's subset: FACS-sorted CD8+CD4-CCR7+CD45RA+ naive T cells. The CDR3 reads CASSILLLGSTGELFF. The CDR3 DNA follows: TGTGCCAGCAGCATCCTCCTTCTAGGGAGCACCGGGGAGCTGTTTTTT.